This T cell receptor beta chain was sequenced in a study of OX40 agonist ivuxolimab in advanced cancers. V dropped 0 bases and J dropped 2 bases, with 14 bases sitting between them. Germline CDR1 LGHNA, CDR2 YNFKEQ. This CDR3 has 16 residues. Data came from immunoSEQ multiplex PCR; TCRdb stores just in-frame clones and leaves some out. The table lists approximately 44,000 clones, approximately 91% of them singletons. This chain joins TRBV4-2 and TRBJ2-7; maybe TRBD1 (6 bases). This sequence was found in an adult with an advanced solid tumor such as melanoma, head and neck, liver or kidney cancer. The specimen comprised CD4+ or CD8+ T cells sorted from blood, sampled in a trial of the OX40 agonist ivuxolimab. The CDR3 loop is CASSQEWSGETYEQYF. The CDR3 coding sequence is TGTGCCAGCAGCCAAGAGTGGTCAGGGGAGACCTACGAGCAGTACTTC.